This T cell receptor beta chain was found in a study of CD8+CD57+ T cells in acquired aplastic anemia. Whole-study context: Sorted CD4+ and CD8+ cells yielded DNA averaging around 3.5 ug. Healthy donor CD4+ cell samples had a mean of roughly 9.9 million reads.

The CDR3 extends over 15 amino acids. Trimming took off 5 bases at V and 3 bases at J, with 15 bases between the two ends. Germline CDR1 is MGHDK and CDR2 is SYGVNS. About this clonotype itself: The antigen is unknown.

Study-level findings and limits: Patients showed no significant difference from controls in CD8+ Simpson's diversity. Patients and controls turned out to have some 30 CD8+ CDR3 sequences in common.

Profiling of TCR beta VDJ combinations and CDR3 sequences used genomic DNA as template. TCRdb processed the reads anew with MiXCR; each CDR3 protein has one entry. Of about 40,000 distinct CDR3 sequences detected, 55% to 80% appear once; the ten largest clones hold 23%. The clonotype comes from a human donor in good health, serving as a control. The chain combines TRBV25-1 with TRBJ2-3; D might be TRBD1 (5 bases). Sequenced sample: sorted CD4+, CD8+, or CD8+CD57+ T cells (not recorded which) from PBMCs. The CDR3 DNA is TGTGCCAGCAGTAGGCAACAGGATACTACAGATACGCAGTATTTT. It translates to CASSRQQDTTDTQYF.